The sequence of this T cell receptor (beta chain) was determined in a study of PD-1 blockade in mismatch repair-deficient tumors. This clone was counted a few times. V shed 2 bases and J shed 2 bases, with 10 bases lying between them. This CDR3 spans 15 amino acids. Looked up from germline, CDR1 is MNHNS and CDR2 is SASEGT. Assay: immunoSEQ multiplex PCR; the TCRdb copy retains only in-frame clones and omits some. Of about 120,000 clones listed, 70% to 90% were seen once; the top ten hold around an eighth. The chain couples TRBV6-1 to TRBJ2-1; D might be TRBD1 or TRBD2, each matching 5 bases. The sequences come from peripheral blood, collected 44 weeks after starting pembrolizumab. The origin of this receptor is an adult with mismatch repair-deficient cancer. The DNA of the CDR3 is TGTGCCAGCAGTGAAAGAGGGGAACCCTACAATGAGCAGTTCTTC. Translation gives CASSERGEPYNEQFF.